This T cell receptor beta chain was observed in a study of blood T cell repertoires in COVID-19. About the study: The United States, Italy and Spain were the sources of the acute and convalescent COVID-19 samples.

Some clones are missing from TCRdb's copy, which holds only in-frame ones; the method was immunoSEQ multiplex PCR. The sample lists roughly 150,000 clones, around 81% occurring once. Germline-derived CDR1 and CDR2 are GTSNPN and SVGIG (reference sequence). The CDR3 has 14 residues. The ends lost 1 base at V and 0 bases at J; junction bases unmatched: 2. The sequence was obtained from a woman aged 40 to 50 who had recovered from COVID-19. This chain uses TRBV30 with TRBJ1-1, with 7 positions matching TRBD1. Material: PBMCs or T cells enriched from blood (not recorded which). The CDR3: CAWSADRVNTEAFF. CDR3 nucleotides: TGTGCCTGGAGTGCCGACAGGGTGAACACTGAAGCTTTCTTT.